Following are 17 T cell receptor beta chains from one sample sequenced in a study of T cells in Graves' hyperthyroidism and ophthalmopathy. TCR beta CDR3 regions were amplified from RNA. HTBI primers were used for first-round RT-PCR of the TCR CDR3. A single record per CDR3 protein comes from TCRdb applying MiXCR to the multiplex PCR reads. This table holds about 560,000 distinct CDR3 sequences, approximately 15% found once. Sequencing was done on a sample of blood. These receptors were taken from a woman in her twenties or thirties with Graves' hyperthyroidism.

This clonotype was observed many times. This chain joins TRBV20-1 and TRBJ2-1; possibly TRBD2 for D (7 bases). CDR1 DFQATT and CDR2 SNEGSKA come from the germline V gene (reference sequence). V was shortened by 3 bases and J by 8 bases, with 17 bases between the two germline ends. This CDR3 region has 14 residues. This CDR3 reads CSASFGRGSDEQFF. The CDR3 nucleotides read TGCAGTGCTAGTTTTGGGAGGGGGAGTGATGAGCAGTTCTTC.

This clonotype was found a few times. The chain employs TRBV6-1 and TRBJ2-1; D is tentatively TRBD1 or TRBD2 (6 bases each). Germline V lookup: CDR1 MNHNS, CDR2 SASEGT. The germline V and J ends were trimmed by 7 bases and 5 bases, with 12 bases remaining between them. This CDR3 is built from 13 residues. The CDR3 bases are TGTGCCAGCACCACCGGGGGCCACAATGAGCAGTTCTTC. Translated, it gives CASTTGGHNEQFF.

The chain links TRBV7-9 to TRBJ2-7, with D uncertain. V was shortened by 5 bases and J by 1 base, with 12 bases between the two germline ends. This CDR3 is 14 amino acids long. Germline CDR1 and CDR2: SEHNR and FQNEAQ (reference sequence). Here the CDR3 DNA reads TGTGCCAGCAGCCGTCCTATGGAGTCCTACGAGCAGTACTTC. Protein: CASSRPMESYEQYF.

This clonotype came up many times. The chain employs TRBV20-1 and TRBJ2-3; the match to TRBD2 covers 7 bases. With V trimmed by 7 bases and J by 4 bases, 11 bases remained unmatched. The CDR3 contains 14 residues. Germline lookup yields CDR1 DFQATT and CDR2 SNEGSKA (reference sequence). The CDR3 loop reads CSVPAGRDADTQYF. The CDR3 region has the DNA TGCAGTGTCCCAGCGGGAAGGGATGCAGATACGCAGTATTTT.

In this sample, this clonotype turned up many times. The chain joins TRBV27 to TRBJ1-1; D call uncertain. Germline-derived CDR1 and CDR2 are MNHEY and SMNVEV (reference sequence). Trimming removed 5 bases from V and 1 base from J, with 11 bases in between. The CDR3 runs to 14 residues. The CDR3 coding sequence is TGTGCCAGCAGTCCCCTCCGGACGAACACTGAAGCTTTCTTT. Its protein product is CASSPLRTNTEAFF.

In its sample, this clonotype was seen a few times. The chain links TRBV4-1 to TRBJ2-1; 7 bases match TRBD2. The CDR3 totals 13 residues. Germline CDR1 MGHRA, CDR2 YSYEKL. Trimming at V came to 4 bases and at J to 6 bases, leaving 3 bases not matched to a gene. The CDR3 nucleotides are TGCGCCAGCAGCCGGGAGGGGAGCAATGAGCAGTTCTTC. It codes for CASSREGSNEQFF.

This clonotype was counted between two and nine times. V gene TRBV12-3 or TRBV12-4 combines with J gene TRBJ1-5, with D uncertain. The CDR3 covers 14 residues. Trimming cost V 1 base and J 7 bases, with 11 bases left between them. CDR3 bases: TGTGCCAGCAGTTTAGAAGACATTATCCAGCCCCAGCATTTT. Amino acid sequence: CASSLEDIIQPQHF.

A note on this clonotype: This sequence may be a read error, since a much larger clone differs from it by one base. V and J are TRBV27 and TRBJ1-1; tentative D call: TRBD1 (5 bases). The length of the CDR3 is 13 residues. V was shortened by 10 bases and J by 1 base, with 13 bases between the two germline ends. Germline V gene lookup returns CDR1 MNHEY and CDR2 SMNVEV (reference sequence). The CDR3 sequence: CANRWGGNTEAFF. The CDR3 DNA sequence: TGTGCCAACAGATGGGGCGGGAACACTGAAGCTTTCTTT.

In this sample, this clonotype turned up many times. This sequence joins TRBV30 and TRBJ2-3; the D gene is possibly TRBD2 (5 bases). Germline assignment: CDR1 GTSNPN and CDR2 SVGIG (reference sequence). The germline V and J ends were trimmed by 1 base and 0 bases, with 14 bases remaining between them. The length of the CDR3 is 16 residues. The CDR3 DNA reads TGTGCCTGGAGTGAGCAGTATGGCGGGAGCACAGATACGCAGTATTTT. The encoded protein is CAWSEQYGGSTDTQYF.

This clonotype was detected ten times or more. This chain connects TRBV5-8 to TRBJ2-1, with D tentatively TRBD1 (5 bases). The CDR3 spans 16 residues. Germline V CDR1 and CDR2: SGHTS, YDEGEE. V was clipped by 6 bases and J by 6 bases, with 22 bases between them. The DNA for the CDR3 is TGTGCCAGCACCCTGGGGCAGGGCAGTAGTAGCAATGAGCAGTTCTTC. Its protein is CASTLGQGSSSNEQFF. Complete variable domain (other parts from reference TRBV5-8 and TRBJ2-1): EAGVTQSPTHLIKTRGQQATLRCSPISGHTSVYWYQQALGLGLQFLLWYDEGEERNRGNFPPRFSGRQFPNYSSELNVNALELEDSALYLCASTLGQGSSSNEQFFGPGTRLTVL.

This clonotype came up a few times. This chain links TRBV30 with TRBJ1-1; D is possibly TRBD1 (6 bases). Trimming took 5 bases from V and 11 from J, leaving 18 bases between them. There are 12 residues in the CDR3. Germline values: CDR1 GTSNPN, CDR2 SVGIG (reference sequence). CDR3 in amino acids: CAWDVQGDAAFF. The CDR3 nucleotides are TGTGCCTGGGATGTACAGGGCGACGCGGCTTTCTTT.

The chain is built from TRBV14 and TRBJ2-1, with TRBD2 matching 12 bases. Germline trimming cut 3 bases from V and 7 bases from J; bases unmatched to any gene: 10. This CDR3 contains 17 residues. CDR1 and CDR2 from the germline V gene are SGHDN and FVKESK. The CDR3 nucleotides read TGTGCCAGCAGCCACATTCTTCTAGCGGGAGGGCCGAATGAGCAGTTCTTC. Residues: CASSHILLAGGPNEQFF.

The table lists this clonotype with a few counts. This rearrangement joins TRBV27 to TRBJ2-2; a possible D gene is TRBD2 (6 bases). Between the trimmed V and J ends, which lost 2 bases and 5 bases, there was a span of 12 bases. The length of the CDR3 is 15 residues. Germline V gene data show CDR1 as MNHEY and CDR2 as SMNVEV (reference sequence). The CDR3 coding sequence is TGTGCCAGCAGTTTAAGGGCAGGGAGGACCGGGGAGCTGTTTTTT. This encodes CASSLRAGRTGELFF.

Many counts were recorded for this clonotype. V is TRBV10-3 and J is TRBJ1-5; no clear D. This CDR3 region has 13 residues. Germline-derived CDR1 and CDR2 are ENHRY and SYGVKD. The germline V and J ends were trimmed by 5 bases and 6 bases, with 11 bases remaining between them. CDR3 sequence (DNA): TGTGCCATCAGTCCCGACATCGGTCAGCCCCAGCATTTT. Translating it yields CAISPDIGQPQHF.

This chain connects TRBV12-3 or TRBV12-4 to TRBJ1-2; a possible D gene is TRBD1 (6 bases). V was cut by 7 bases and J by 2 bases, with 11 bases left in between. The CDR3 spans 13 residues. The CDR3 bases are TGTGCCAGCACCACGACAGGAAACTATGGCTACACCTTC. Its translation is CASTTTGNYGYTF.

In this sample, this clonotype turned up many times. The chain joins TRBV20-1 to TRBJ1-2, with D perhaps TRBD1 (5 bases). Germline V lookup: CDR1 DFQATT, CDR2 SNEGSKA (reference sequence). V was pared by 0 bases and J by 3 bases, with 11 bases between. The CDR3 contains 14 residues. The CDR3: CSARDQSRDYGYTF. The CDR3 coding sequence is TGCAGTGCTAGAGATCAGAGCAGGGACTATGGCTACACCTTC.

The rearrangement joins TRBV27 to TRBJ1-5, with no clear D. The CDR3 sequence is 15 residues long. V gave up 0 bases and J gave up 7 bases, with 13 bases separating them. Germline assignment: CDR1 MNHEY and CDR2 SMNVEV (reference sequence). This CDR3 reads CASSLSQALGQPQHF. DNA of the CDR3: TGTGCCAGCAGTTTATCTCAGGCTTTGGGGCAGCCCCAGCATTTT.